These 25 T cell receptor beta chains were sequenced from one sample in a study of CD8+ T cells in alopecia areata. Treatment noted: oral pan-JAK inhibitor, 5-10 mg twice daily. It was cDNA, reverse transcribed from extracted RNA, that served as the sequencing template. Clones were read by immunoSEQ multiplex PCR, and TCRdb kept only the in-frame ones, dropping some. In the table there are about 150,000 clones, about 71% of which are singletons. The starting material was CD4+ T cells sorted from blood, obtained at week 4, from a patient treated with tofacitinib. These receptors all stem from a human donor with alopecia areata.

Points on this clone: This CDR3 is also generated by other DNA sequences in the sample. This chain joins TRBV29-1 and TRBJ1-1; no definite D call. CDR3 length: 13 amino acids. Trimming removed 1 base from V and 0 bases from J, with 6 bases in between. CDR1 and CDR2 from the germline V gene are SQVTM and ANQGSEA. The CDR3 reads CSVEGLMNTEAFF. For the CDR3, the DNA is TGCAGCGTTGAAGGATTGATGAACACTGAAGCTTTCTTT.

A few counts support this clone. The V gene is TRBV30, the J gene TRBJ2-1, with 9 bases aligning to TRBD1. The CDR3 contains 13 residues. Germline V gene lookup returns CDR1 GTSNPN and CDR2 SVGIG (reference sequence). The junction had 9 bases not matched to a gene; V was cut back by 7 bases and J by 8 bases. CDR3 loop: CALNRGQADEQFF. CDR3 sequence (DNA): TGTGCCTTGAACAGGGGGCAGGCCGATGAGCAGTTCTTC.

This rearrangement joins TRBV19 to TRBJ1-1, with 9 bases fitting TRBD1. J was trimmed by 4 bases and V by 9 bases; bases with no gene match: 9. CDR1 LNHDA and CDR2 SQIVND come from the germline V gene (reference sequence). This CDR3 is built from 14 residues. The CDR3 region is CASHRDRVSTEAFF. The CDR3 DNA is TGTGCCAGCCACCGGGACAGGGTCAGCACTGAAGCTTTCTTT.

The chain couples TRBV14 to TRBJ2-5, with TRBD2 as a possible D gene (6 bases). Germline lookup yields CDR1 SGHDN and CDR2 FVKESK. The V end was cut by 1 base, the J end by 6 bases, with 9 bases between. The CDR3 runs to 13 residues. Here the CDR3 reads CASSQVAGKTQYF. Here the CDR3 DNA reads TGTGCCAGCAGCCAAGTGGCGGGAAAGACCCAGTACTTC. The full variable domain, in which reference TRBV14 and TRBJ2-5 provide the parts outside the CDR3, is EAGVTQFPSHSVIEKGQTVTLRCDPISGHDNLYWYRRVMGKEIKFLLHFVKESKQDESGMPNNRFLAERTGGTYSTLKVQPAELEDSGVYFCASSQVAGKTQYFGPGTRLLVL.

There are a few counts of this clone. This sequence joins TRBV2 and TRBJ2-1; 11 bases are shared with TRBD2. Germline V gene sequence: CDR1 SNHLY, CDR2 FYNNEI. The CDR3 is made up of 18 amino acids. Germline trimming cut 4 bases from V and 4 bases from J; bases unmatched to any gene: 12. CDR3 DNA: TGTGCCAGCAGTGTCGGTCCTCCGACTAGCGGGATGTACAATGAGCAGTTCTTC. It translates to CASSVGPPTSGMYNEQFF.

The gene calls are TRBV30 and TRBJ1-2, with a weak D call TRBD1 (5 bases). Trimming shortened V by 0 bases and J by 8 bases, and 16 bases separated the two germline ends. Per germline, CDR1 GTSNPN and CDR2 SVGIG (reference sequence). This CDR3 is built from 14 residues. The CDR3 loop reads CAWSVRARERGYTF. The CDR3 nucleotides are TGTGCCTGGAGTGTACGGGCCAGGGAACGGGGCTACACCTTC.

The chain is built from TRBV30 and TRBJ2-2; no definite D call. The germline V gene has CDR1 GTSNPN and CDR2 SVGIG (reference sequence). CDR3 length equals 11 residues. Trimming took 2 bases from V and 7 from J, leaving 5 bases between them. The CDR3 region is CAWSKGGELFF. Here the CDR3 DNA reads TGTGCCTGGAGTAAGGGCGGGGAGCTGTTTTTT. The variable domain in full, with the rest retrieved from reference TRBV30 and TRBJ2-2, is SQTIHQWPATLVQPVGSPLSLECTVEGTSNPNLYWYRQAAGRGLQLLFYSVGIGQISSEVPQNLSASRPQDRQFILSSKKLLLSDSGFYLCAWSKGGELFFGEGSRLTVL.

The V gene is TRBV6-5, the J gene TRBJ1-1; maybe TRBD1 (6 bases). The V and J ends lost 8 bases and 3 bases respectively, with 13 bases between them. This CDR3 contains 13 residues. Germline V gene data show CDR1 as MNHEY and CDR2 as SVGAGI. In DNA form, the CDR3 reads TGTGCCAGCTTCGGGGGCCTTTACACTGAAGCTTTCTTT. Translation gives CASFGGLYTEAFF.

V and J are TRBV7-8 and TRBJ1-1; D is undetermined. V lost 1 base and J 4 bases, leaving 10 bases between the germline ends. The CDR3 extends over 14 amino acids. Germline V gene sequence: CDR1 SGHVS, CDR2 FQNEAQ. The CDR3 nucleotides are TGTGCCAGCAGCTTAGTCGGGAAGGGCACTGAAGCTTTCTTT. Protein product: CASSLVGKGTEAFF.

CDR3 in DNA: TGTGCCAGCAGCCTCGAGGACGCGGGGGCGGGGGAGCAGTACTTC. Translated, it gives CASSLEDAGAGEQYF. The V call is TRBV9, the J call TRBJ2-7, with a tentative D call TRBD2 (7 bases). This CDR3 contains 15 residues. V was pared by 4 bases and J by 7 bases, with 21 bases between. CDR1 and CDR2 from the germline V gene are SGDLS and YYNGEE.

The chain employs TRBV5-4 and TRBJ2-3, with D unresolved. This CDR3 spans 15 amino acids. The germline V and J ends were trimmed by 3 bases and 0 bases, with 11 bases remaining between them. Germline-derived CDR1 and CDR2 are SGHNT and YYREEE (reference sequence). The CDR3 is CASSSPASSTDTQYF. The CDR3 DNA is TGTGCCAGCAGCTCCCCTGCGTCGAGCACAGATACGCAGTATTTT.

A few counts support this clone. The rearrangement links TRBV11-2 to TRBJ1-1; D remains ambiguous. With 2 bases removed from V and 5 bases from J, the gap between germline ends came to 9 bases. The CDR3 is 13 amino acids. Germline assignment: CDR1 SGHAT and CDR2 FQNNGV. The DNA of the CDR3 is TGTGCCAGCAGCTTAACGGGTGGGACTGAAGCTTTCTTT. It specifies CASSLTGGTEAFF. Supplemented by reference TRBV11-2 and TRBJ1-1, the full variable domain reads EAGVAQSPRYKIIEKRQSVAFWCNPISGHATLYWYQQILGQGPKLLIQFQNNGVVDDSQLPKDRFSAERLKGVDSTLKIQPAKLEDSAVYLCASSLTGGTEAFFGQGTRLTVV.

Only a few counts were recorded for this clone. The chain carries TRBV23-1 and TRBJ2-5; 9 nucleotides match TRBD2. TRBV23-1 is classed as an ORF, of uncertain function. V dropped 2 bases and J dropped 2; count of bases not matched to a gene: 9. This CDR3 has 17 amino acids. The CDR3 DNA is TGCGCCAGCAGTCAACGCCTGGGACTAGCTTTTCAAGAGACCCAGTACTTC. It specifies CASSQRLGLAFQETQYF.

This clone was observed a handful of times. The rearrangement joins TRBV14 to TRBJ1-6, with D maybe TRBD1 (5 bases). Germline values: CDR1 SGHDN, CDR2 FVKESK. Trimming took off 2 bases at V and 5 bases at J, with 10 bases between the two ends. The CDR3 consists of 15 residues. DNA of the CDR3: TGTGCCAGCAGCCAAACCGACAGCAATAATTCACCCCTCCACTTT. Amino acids: CASSQTDSNNSPLHF.

The gene calls are TRBV6-1 and TRBJ2-5, with TRBD2 identical over 7 bases. V was clipped by 11 bases and J by 2 bases; unmatched bases: 8. This CDR3 is built from 13 residues. The germline V gene encodes CDR1 MNHNS and CDR2 SASEGT. The CDR3 DNA sequence: TGTGCCCACCGGCGGGGGAGTCAAGAGACCCAGTACTTC. Protein sequence: CAHRRGSQETQYF.

This clone was counted a few times. V usage is TRBV27 and J usage is TRBJ1-1; no reliable D call. V was cut by 2 bases and J by 6 bases, with 16 bases left in between. The V gene's germline CDR1 is MNHEY and CDR2 SMNVEV (reference sequence). The CDR3 is made up of 15 amino acids. The DNA for the CDR3 is TGTGCCAGCAGTTTAGAGGCGTCTTTTGGAGCTGAAGCTTTCTTT. It codes for CASSLEASFGAEAFF.

This clone was seen ten or more times. The chain is built from TRBV7-8 and TRBJ2-5, with 12 bases fitting TRBD2. The J segment lost 5 bases and the V segment lost 5 bases, leaving 9 bases of the junction unmatched. The CDR3 runs to 16 residues. The germline CDR1 and CDR2 sequences are SGHVS and FQNEAQ. CDR3 residues: CASSPLAGGPGETQYF. The CDR3 nucleotides read TGTGCCAGCAGCCCGCTAGCGGGGGGGCCGGGGGAGACCCAGTACTTC.

As for this clone: One junction end disagrees with the germline gene, perhaps due to a read error. The rearrangement uses TRBV5-1 and TRBJ2-7; 14 nucleotides line up with TRBD2. Germline assignment: CDR1 SGHRS and CDR2 YFSETQ. This CDR3 contains 16 residues. CDR3 loop: CASSPGTSGGSYVQYF. The CDR3 DNA follows: TGCGCCAGCAGCCCGGGGACTAGCGGGGGCAGCTACGTGCAGTACTTC.

The CDR3 DNA sequence: TGTGCCAGTAGTATCGGAGCGGGAAACACCGGGGAGCTGTTTTTT. Translating gives CASSIGAGNTGELFF. The chain recombines TRBV19 with TRBJ2-2, with 7 bases aligning to TRBD2. This CDR3 has 15 residues. The V segment lost 3 bases and the J segment 2 bases; nucleotides outside the gene matches: 3. Germline CDR1 and CDR2: LNHDA and SQIVND (reference sequence).

This clone has just one count. CDR3 DNA: TGTGCCAGTAGTCCCCGTAGAACAGAATCGTATGGCTACACCTTC. Translated: CASSPRRTESYGYTF. This chain links TRBV19 with TRBJ1-2; D ambiguous. V lost 5 bases and J 5 bases, leaving 18 bases between the germline ends. The germline V gene encodes CDR1 LNHDA and CDR2 SQIVND (reference sequence). There are 15 residues in the CDR3.

The chain has TRBV29-1 and TRBJ2-1, with D unresolved. From germline, CDR1 is SQVTM and CDR2 ANQGSEA. There are 15 residues in the CDR3. V shed 4 bases and J shed 4 bases, with 17 bases lying between them. This chain's CDR3 is CSVVVDSSFYNEQFF. The CDR3 DNA reads TGCAGCGTTGTAGTAGACTCCTCATTTTACAATGAGCAGTTCTTC.

The CDR3 coding sequence is TGTGCCAGCAGTTATGGCCCTGGGGGGTATGAGCAGTTCTTC. This sequence encodes CASSYGPGGYEQFF. The V gene is TRBV6-5, the J gene TRBJ2-1, with a tentative D call TRBD2 (6 bases). The CDR3 length is 14 residues. The V gene's germline CDR1 is MNHEY and CDR2 SVGAGI. Trimming left V 3 bases short and J 8 bases short, with 14 bases between.

This clone came up a few times. The chain has TRBV20-1 and TRBJ2-5; D uncertain. The ends were cut back, 6 bases at V and 2 bases at J, with 7 bases in the middle. The CDR3 covers 11 residues. Germline lookup yields CDR1 DFQATT and CDR2 SNEGSKA (reference sequence). This CDR3 reads CSAQPQETQYF. CDR3 coding DNA: TGCAGTGCCCAGCCTCAAGAGACCCAGTACTTC.

This chain links TRBV5-1 with TRBJ2-4; TRBD1 agrees at 8 bases. CDR1 SGHRS and CDR2 YFSETQ come from the germline V gene. The ends lost 4 bases at V and 4 bases at J; junction bases unmatched: 1. The CDR3 consists of 13 residues. The CDR3 sequence is CASSGDRKNIQYF. The CDR3 DNA follows: TGCGCCAGCAGCGGGGACAGGAAAAACATTCAGTACTTC.

The V and J genes are TRBV7-2 and TRBJ1-1, with a weak D call TRBD1 (5 bases). CDR3 length equals 14 residues. Trimming cost V 1 base and J 10 bases, with 16 bases left between them. Per germline, CDR1 SGHTA and CDR2 FQGNSA. The CDR3 protein is CASSLGTGARGAFF. As DNA, the CDR3 is TGTGCCAGCAGCTTAGGAACCGGGGCCCGAGGAGCTTTCTTT.